Following are 20 T cell receptor beta chains from one sample sequenced in a study of T cell changes during pregnancy in multiple sclerosis. Sequencing used immunoSEQ multiplex PCR; TCRdb keeps in-frame clones, though not all of them. The data contain about 44,000 clones, just under 95% of them seen just once; the ten biggest clones take up approximately 0.5%. The sequences come from CD4+ T cells from peripheral blood mononuclear cells, collected in the third trimester of pregnancy. The receptors were gathered from a female donor with multiple sclerosis, enrolled in a pregnancy study.

The rearrangement links TRBV28 to TRBJ1-5, with 7 bases identical to TRBD1. The CDR3 contains 13 residues. The germline gives CDR1 MDHEN, CDR2 SYDVKM. The J segment lost 7 bases and the V segment lost 8 bases, leaving 8 bases of the junction unmatched. As DNA, the CDR3 is TGTGCCAGCGGGCAGGGGGGCGCCCAGCCCCAGCATTTT. Protein sequence: CASGQGGAQPQHF.

This clone has a single count. This chain connects TRBV5-1 to TRBJ2-7; TRBD1 matches 11 bases. V lost 7 bases to trimming and J lost 3 bases; unmatched junction nucleotides: 12. Germline CDR1 is SGHRS and CDR2 is YFSETQ. This CDR3 has 16 amino acids. The CDR3 DNA is TGCGCCAGCCGGCCTAGCTACGGGACAGGGGGCTACGAGCAGTACTTC. Protein product: CASRPSYGTGGYEQYF.

The V call is TRBV11-2, the J call TRBJ2-7; 9 bases agree with TRBD1. Trimming at V came to 5 bases and at J to 4 bases, leaving 9 bases not matched to a gene. There are 15 residues in the CDR3. CDR1 and CDR2 (germline): SGHAT, FQNNGV. CDR3 nucleotides: TGTGCCAGCAGCCGCCCCGGGACAGGGAGTTACGAGCAGTACTTC. It translates to CASSRPGTGSYEQYF.

V is TRBV5-5 and J is TRBJ2-3; unclear D gene. The germline CDR1 and CDR2 sequences are SGHKS and YYEKEE (reference sequence). CDR3 length: 12 residues. V lost 4 bases and J 0 bases, leaving 3 bases between the germline ends. This CDR3 reads CASSLSTDTQYF. CDR3 nucleotide sequence: TGTGCCAGCAGCCTGAGCACAGATACGCAGTATTTT.

The V gene is TRBV11-1, the J gene TRBJ2-1; tentative D call: TRBD1 (6 bases). V lost 6 bases and J 5 bases, leaving 17 bases between the germline ends. The length of the CDR3 is 15 residues. CDR1 and CDR2 from the germline V gene are SGHAT and FQDESV (reference sequence). The CDR3 region has the DNA TGTGCCAGCAGAATAGACAGGCTGGTCCACAATGAGCAGTTCTTC. It codes for CASRIDRLVHNEQFF.

Sample share makes this clone medium-sized. V gene TRBV5-1 combines with J gene TRBJ1-1, with TRBD1 matching over 11 bases. The CDR3 contains 17 residues. CDR1 is SGHRS and CDR2 is YFSETQ in the germline V gene. V shed 8 bases and J 4 bases; nucleotides not matched to a gene: 16. The CDR3 DNA reads TGCGCCAGAACGAAATTAGGACAGGGGGCTTGGGGCACTGAAGCTTTCTTT. As protein: CARTKLGQGAWGTEAFF.

The rearrangement links TRBV9 to TRBJ2-7; maybe TRBD1 (5 bases). There are 16 residues in the CDR3. CDR1 is SGDLS, CDR2 YYNGEE, per germline. V was trimmed by 0 bases and J by 2 bases, leaving 15 bases between them. Written as DNA, the CDR3 is TGTGCCAGCAGCGTAGGCGTTGGGTCAGGGCCCTACGAGCAGTACTTC. Translating it yields CASSVGVGSGPYEQYF.

The chain is built from TRBV7-3 and TRBJ2-7; 12 nucleotides agree with TRBD2. The CDR3 contains 17 residues. The germline gives CDR1 SGHTA, CDR2 FQGTGA. V trimming: 5 bases; J trimming: 2 bases; junction bases outside the gene matches: 10. CDR3 in DNA: TGTGCCAGCAGCCCGGGACTAGCGGGCCCCCTGACCTACGAGCAGTACTTC. Protein product: CASSPGLAGPLTYEQYF.

The chain is built from TRBV7-2 and TRBJ2-5; D is uncertain. The germline V and J ends were trimmed by 1 base and 1 base, with 7 bases remaining between them. The germline CDR1 and CDR2 sequences are SGHTA and FQGNSA. This CDR3 is built from 14 residues. CDR3 residues: CASSLGWAQETQYF. The CDR3 bases are TGTGCCAGCAGCTTAGGGTGGGCCCAAGAGACCCAGTACTTC.

The chain is built from TRBV16 and TRBJ1-1; D possibly corresponds to TRBD1 (6 bases). Germline V CDR1 and CDR2: KGHSY, FQNENV. Trimming took off 4 bases at V and 0 bases at J, with 12 bases between the two ends. The CDR3 is 15 amino acids. CDR3 sequence: CASSLNTGLNTEAFF. CDR3 bases: TGTGCCAGCAGCCTTAATACAGGGCTGAACACTGAAGCTTTCTTT.

This chain joins TRBV2 and TRBJ1-1; D not resolved. The CDR3 loop spans 14 amino acids. Germline CDR1 and CDR2: SNHLY and FYNNEI. Between the trimmed V and J ends, which lost 7 bases and 1 base, there was a span of 13 bases. CDR3 in amino acids: CASTSTSRNTEAFF. Written as DNA, the CDR3 is TGTGCCAGCACTTCGACATCCAGGAACACTGAAGCTTTCTTT.

J is TRBJ2-2 and V is TRBV19, with D possibly TRBD1 on 6 matching bases. The V and J ends lost 7 bases and 4 bases respectively, with 16 bases between them. CDR1 and CDR2 from the germline V gene are LNHDA and SQIVND (reference sequence). CDR3 length: 15 amino acids. The CDR3 nucleotides read TGTGCCAGTAAGGGACAAGTTAGGGTCACCGGGGAGCTGTTTTTT. Protein sequence: CASKGQVRVTGELFF.

This chain joins TRBV7-6 and TRBJ1-2; maybe TRBD1 (6 bases). The germline gives CDR1 SGHVS, CDR2 FNYEAQ. The CDR3 runs to 14 residues. With 4 bases removed from V and 4 bases from J, the gap between germline ends came to 13 bases. The CDR3 loop reads CASSSLPGAYGYTF. DNA for the CDR3: TGTGCCAGCAGCTCACTCCCAGGGGCCTATGGCTACACCTTC.

The CDR3 sequence is CASSFRISQSSYNEQFF. CDR3 in DNA: TGTGCCAGCAGCTTTCGCATTAGCCAAAGCTCCTACAATGAGCAGTTCTTC. V gene TRBV5-4 combines with J gene TRBJ2-1, with D unclear. From germline, CDR1 is SGHNT and CDR2 YYREEE (reference sequence). This CDR3 is 17 amino acids long. Trimming removed 2 bases from V and 0 bases from J, with 15 bases in between.

J is TRBJ2-3 and V is TRBV27, with TRBD1 identical over 7 bases. There are 14 residues in the CDR3. Per germline, CDR1 MNHEY and CDR2 SMNVEV (reference sequence). J gave up 2 bases and V 8 bases, and 7 bases lay outside the gene matches. The CDR3: CASLWDSDTDTQYF. In DNA, the CDR3 is TGTGCCAGCCTATGGGACAGCGACACAGATACGCAGTATTTT.

This clone showed up just once. The chain's CDR3 is CASSIKGQAGGYTF. CDR3 coding DNA: TGTGCCAGTAGTATAAAAGGACAGGCGGGTGGCTACACCTTC. This chain joins TRBV19 and TRBJ1-2; TRBD1 aligns across 7 bases. CDR1 and CDR2 (germline): LNHDA, SQIVND (reference sequence). With V trimmed by 2 bases and J by 7 bases, 7 bases remained unmatched. The CDR3 consists of 14 residues. The full variable domain, completed using reference TRBV19 and TRBJ1-2, is DGGITQSPKYLFRKEGQNVTLSCEQNLNHDAMYWYRQDPGQGLRLIYYSQIVNDFQKGDIAEGYSVSREKKESFPLTVTSAQKNPTAFYLCASSIKGQAGGYTFGSGTRLTVV.

Here the CDR3 DNA reads TGTGCCAGCAGCTTCATTGAGGCTATTACTTCCCAAGAGACCCAGTACTTC. It is translated as CASSFIEAITSQETQYF. The chain links TRBV7-2 to TRBJ2-5; D gene uncertain. CDR3 size: 17 residues. Trimming pared 3 bases from V and 1 base from J, leaving 18 bases between. Germline lookup yields CDR1 SGHTA and CDR2 FQGNSA.

The chain uses TRBV6-5 and TRBJ1-2; TRBD1 matches at 8 bases. The CDR3 consists of 13 residues. Looked up from germline, CDR1 is MNHEY and CDR2 is SVGAGI. The ends lost 5 bases at V and 4 bases at J; junction bases unmatched: 3. The DNA of the CDR3 is TGTGCCAGCAGTAAAGGACAGGGCTATGGCTACACCTTC. Residues: CASSKGQGYGYTF.

The rearrangement joins TRBV30 to TRBJ2-7, with unresolved D. V lost 3 bases and J 6 bases, leaving 9 bases between the germline ends. The length of the CDR3 is 11 residues. The germline V gene has CDR1 GTSNPN and CDR2 SVGIG (reference sequence). The CDR3 spells CAWRNAGEQYF. CDR3 nucleotides: TGTGCCTGGAGAAATGCCGGCGAGCAGTACTTC.

V usage is TRBV28 and J usage is TRBJ1-2, with TRBD1 identical over 9 bases. The V segment lost 7 bases and the J segment 4 bases; nucleotides outside the gene matches: 10. In germline, CDR1 is MDHEN, CDR2 SYDVKM. The CDR3 consists of 15 residues. CDR3 residues: CASIYSGTGSYGYTF. The CDR3, as DNA: TGTGCCAGCATCTATTCCGGGACAGGGTCCTATGGCTACACCTTC.